The 17 T cell receptor beta chains below all came from one sample that was sequenced in a study of T cells after yellow fever vaccination. Each CDR3 protein gets one entry after TCRdb re-called the 5' RACE reads with MiXCR. The sample carries 300,000 to 350,000 distinct CDR3 sequences, around 8.1% recorded once. Sequencing used PBMCs, obtained 45 days after the first yellow fever vaccination. The receptors derive from a man aged 18 to 35 who received the YFV17D yellow fever vaccine.

The rearrangement joins TRBV4-1 to TRBJ1-6, with D hard to call. This CDR3 is 15 amino acids long. Germline CDR1 MGHRA, CDR2 YSYEKL. The ends were cut back, 4 bases at V and 5 bases at J, with 12 bases in the middle. The CDR3 bases are TGCGCCAGCAGCCGCGGAACAAGGGATAATTCACCCCTCCACTTT. Amino acid sequence: CASSRGTRDNSPLHF.

This clonotype was picked up a small number of times. This rearrangement joins TRBV5-6 to TRBJ1-4; no firm D call. CDR1 SGHDT and CDR2 YYEEEE come from the germline V gene. V was cut by 1 base and J by 7 bases, with 14 bases left in between. The CDR3 is 15 residues long. The CDR3, as DNA: TGTGCCAGCAGCTTGAACAGCCTCATCTTTGAAAAACTGTTTTTT. Residues: CASSLNSLIFEKLFF.

This clonotype has only a few counts. The chain employs TRBV19 and TRBJ2-5, with 9 bases identical to TRBD1. CDR1 LNHDA and CDR2 SQIVND come from the germline V gene (reference sequence). CDR3 length: 17 residues. The junction had 9 bases not matched to a gene; V was cut back by 4 bases and J by 0 bases. In DNA form, the CDR3 reads TGTGCCAGTAGTACATTACCCGGGACAGGGAACCAAGAGACCCAGTACTTC. As protein: CASSTLPGTGNQETQYF.

As concerns this clonotype: Since a much larger clone is just one base distant, this may be a read error. The J gene is TRBJ1-5, the V gene TRBV7-9, with unresolved D. The length of the CDR3 is 14 residues. Germline V gene data show CDR1 as SEHNR and CDR2 as FQNEAQ (reference sequence). Trimming pared 0 bases from V and 9 bases from J, leaving 12 bases between. CDR3: CASSLASGYRPQHF. The CDR3, as DNA: TGTGCCAGCAGCTTAGCTTCAGGATATCGGCCCCAGCATTTT.

This clonotype was counted a few times. The genes are TRBV7-2 and TRBJ2-1; D not certain. The CDR3 loop spans 13 amino acids. Germline lookup yields CDR1 SGHTA and CDR2 FQGNSA. The germline V and J ends were trimmed by 4 bases and 10 bases, with 14 bases remaining between them. CDR3 nucleotide sequence: TGTGCCAGCAGCTCCTACGGGTCCGGCGAGCAGTTCTTC. It yields the protein CASSSYGSGEQFF.

This clonotype was recorded a few times. This chain links TRBV9 with TRBJ2-3, with D perhaps matching TRBD1 or TRBD2 (7 bases each). This CDR3 has 14 amino acids. CDR1 SGDLS and CDR2 YYNGEE come from the germline V gene. Trimming removed 4 bases at V and 6 bases at J, with 15 bases between. Here the CDR3 reads CASSTLQGGDTQYF. DNA of the CDR3: TGTGCCAGCAGCACCCTGCAGGGGGGGGATACGCAGTATTTT.

This clonotype was observed a handful of times. The CDR3 DNA sequence: TGTGCCAGCAGTTACAGGGACAGGTCCGGCACCGGGGAGCTGTTTTTT. As protein: CASSYRDRSGTGELFF. This rearrangement joins TRBV6-5 to TRBJ2-2; 8 bases agree with TRBD1. The germline V gene has CDR1 MNHEY and CDR2 SVGAGI. This CDR3 has 16 amino acids. The V and J ends lost 2 bases and 4 bases, in that order; junction bases with no gene match: 6.

A word on this clonotype: It is likely a read error, because the conserved phenylalanine at the end of the CDR3 is missing. The CDR3 nucleotides are TGCAGTAACCGCCCTAGCGGGGGGGCATCAGATACGCAGTATTAT. Residues: CSNRPSGGASDTQYY. The rearrangement links TRBV20-1 to TRBJ2-3, with 12 bases that match TRBD2. This CDR3 spans 15 amino acids. J gave up 4 bases and V 8 bases, and 10 bases lay outside the gene matches. Germline CDR1 is DFQATT and CDR2 is SNEGSKA (reference sequence).

The V gene is TRBV7-9, the J gene TRBJ1-2, with D uncertain. Germline loops: CDR1 SEHNR, CDR2 FQNEAQ (reference sequence). Trimming took off 8 bases at V and 4 bases at J, with 17 bases between the two ends. The CDR3 contains 14 residues. CDR3: CASFPDSFAYGYTF. The CDR3 DNA reads TGTGCCAGCTTCCCCGACTCATTCGCCTATGGCTACACCTTC.

In its sample, this clonotype was seen a few times. The V call is TRBV12-3 or TRBV12-4, the J call TRBJ1-1, with TRBD1 identical over 9 bases. With V trimmed by 5 bases and J by 6 bases, 10 bases remained unmatched. The CDR3 has 15 residues. CDR3 in DNA: TGTGCCAGCAGTCTAATGACAGGGGGTTCTTCTGAAGCTTTCTTT. This translates into CASSLMTGGSSEAFF.

This clonotype was observed a handful of times. The chain joins TRBV7-9 to TRBJ1-5; D unclear. The germline gives CDR1 SEHNR, CDR2 FQNEAQ (reference sequence). The CDR3 length is 16 residues. V lost 3 bases to trimming and J lost 2 bases, with 14 bases between them. The DNA of the CDR3 is TGTGCCAGCAGCTTTTCGGGCGGCGGGGGCAATCAGCCCCAGCATTTT. Translating it yields CASSFSGGGGNQPQHF.

The chain combines TRBV5-1 with TRBJ2-5; 12 nucleotides agree with TRBD2. The CDR3 has 15 residues. Looked up from germline, CDR1 is SGHRS and CDR2 is YFSETQ. V lost 5 bases, J lost 3 bases, and 5 bases stayed unmatched. CDR3 coding DNA: TGCGCCAGCAGGAAGCTAGCGGGGGGGGAAGAGACCCAGTACTTC. This sequence encodes CASRKLAGGEETQYF. Full variable domain (outside the CDR3, taken from reference TRBV5-1 and TRBJ2-5): KAGVTQTPRYLIKTRGQQVTLSCSPISGHRSVSWYQQTPGQGLQFLFEYFSETQRNKGNFPGRFSGRQFSNSRSEMNVSTLELGDSALYLCASRKLAGGEETQYFGPGTRLLVL.

The V call is TRBV29-1, the J call TRBJ2-7; a weak D match, TRBD1 (5 bases). This CDR3 region has 13 residues. V was cut by 7 bases and J by 3 bases, with 16 bases left in between. Germline V CDR1 and CDR2: SQVTM, ANQGSEA. CDR3 in amino acids: CSDTTGISYEQYF. DNA for the CDR3: TGCAGCGACACAACAGGAATCAGCTACGAGCAGTACTTC.

The chain uses TRBV20-1 and TRBJ1-1, with D perhaps matching TRBD1 (5 bases). Trimming cost V 1 base and J 6 bases, with 9 bases left between them. Germline values: CDR1 DFQATT, CDR2 SNEGSKA (reference sequence). The CDR3 is 12 residues long. CDR3 sequence: CSARGQGPEAFF. The CDR3 DNA reads as TGCAGTGCTAGAGGGCAGGGCCCTGAAGCTTTCTTT.

This chain uses TRBV7-9 with TRBJ1-4, with TRBD1 matching 8 bases. The CDR3 consists of 14 residues. The germline CDR1 and CDR2 sequences are SEHNR and FQNEAQ (reference sequence). V was pared by 5 bases and J by 8 bases, with 7 bases of the junction left unmatched. Written as DNA, the CDR3 is TGTGCCAGCAGCCCAATGACAGGGGAAGAAAAACTGTTTTTT. Translated, it gives CASSPMTGEEKLFF.

The gene calls are TRBV5-1 and TRBJ1-1; perhaps TRBD1 as D (5 bases). The CDR3 runs 16 residues. Germline V gene sequence: CDR1 SGHRS, CDR2 YFSETQ. V shed 0 bases and J shed 2 bases, with 14 bases lying between them. The CDR3 sequence is CASSLGPGGSNTEAFF. The CDR3 DNA follows: TGCGCCAGCAGCTTGGGCCCCGGGGGTTCAAACACTGAAGCTTTCTTT.

CDR3 sequence: CASSFTGTYNEQFF. Here the CDR3 DNA reads TGTGCCAGCAGTTTCACCGGGACCTACAATGAGCAGTTCTTC. The chain employs TRBV12-3 or TRBV12-4 and TRBJ2-1; D perhaps matches TRBD2 (5 bases). Trimming took 3 bases from V and 2 from J, leaving 8 bases between them. The CDR3 contains 14 residues.